The sequence of this TCR beta chain was determined in a study of T cells in Graves' hyperthyroidism and ophthalmopathy. RNA transcripts yielded amplified TCR beta CDR3 regions. The HTBI primer set was used in a first-round RT-PCR of the TCR CDR3. TCRdb re-called the multiplex PCR reads with MiXCR, one entry per CDR3 protein. The repertoire consists of about 46,000 distinct CDR3 sequences, with 45% to 50% occurring once and the leading ten covering roughly 32%. The CDR3 is 13 amino acids. CDR1 MNHNY and CDR2 SVGAGI come from the germline V gene (reference sequence). V was cut by 8 bases and J by 4 bases, with 11 bases left in between. This clonotype was counted a few times.

J is TRBJ2-2 and V is TRBV6-6; no reliable D call. The sequence derives from a woman between 50 and 59 years old with Graves' hyperthyroidism. The sample was peripheral blood or thyroid tissue (not recorded which). CDR3: CASSPITTGELFF. The CDR3 coding sequence is TGTGCCAGCTCACCTATAACCACCGGGGAGCTGTTTTTT.